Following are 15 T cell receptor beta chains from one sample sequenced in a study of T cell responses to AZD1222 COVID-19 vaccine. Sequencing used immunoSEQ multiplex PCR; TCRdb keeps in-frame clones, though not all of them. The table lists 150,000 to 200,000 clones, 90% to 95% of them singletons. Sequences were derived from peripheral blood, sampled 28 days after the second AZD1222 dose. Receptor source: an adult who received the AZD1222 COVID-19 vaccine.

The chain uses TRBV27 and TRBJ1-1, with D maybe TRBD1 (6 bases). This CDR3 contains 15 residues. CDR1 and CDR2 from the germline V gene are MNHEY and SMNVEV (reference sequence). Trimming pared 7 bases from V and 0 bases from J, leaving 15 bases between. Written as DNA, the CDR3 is TGTGCCAGCATGGATCAGGGGACCTTGAACACTGAAGCTTTCTTT. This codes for CASMDQGTLNTEAFF.

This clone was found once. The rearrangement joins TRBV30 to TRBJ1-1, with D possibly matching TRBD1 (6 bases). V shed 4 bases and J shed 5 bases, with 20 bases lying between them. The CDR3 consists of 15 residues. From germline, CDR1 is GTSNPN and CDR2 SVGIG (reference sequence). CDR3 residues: CAWKGGLSRGTEAFF. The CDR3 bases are TGTGCCTGGAAAGGTGGGCTTTCGAGGGGGACTGAAGCTTTCTTT.

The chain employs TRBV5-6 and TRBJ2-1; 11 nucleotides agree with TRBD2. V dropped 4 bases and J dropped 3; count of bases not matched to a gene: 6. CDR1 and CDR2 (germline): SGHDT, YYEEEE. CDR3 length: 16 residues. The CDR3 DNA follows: TGTGCCAGCAGCGTCAGACTAGCGGGAAACTACAATGAGCAGTTCTTC. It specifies CASSVRLAGNYNEQFF. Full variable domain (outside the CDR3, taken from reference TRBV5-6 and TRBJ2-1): DAGVTQSPTHLIKTRGQQVTLRCSPKSGHDTVSWYQQALGQGPQFIFQYYEEEERQRGNFPDRFSGHQFPNYSSELNVNALLLGDSALYLCASSVRLAGNYNEQFFGPGTRLTVL.

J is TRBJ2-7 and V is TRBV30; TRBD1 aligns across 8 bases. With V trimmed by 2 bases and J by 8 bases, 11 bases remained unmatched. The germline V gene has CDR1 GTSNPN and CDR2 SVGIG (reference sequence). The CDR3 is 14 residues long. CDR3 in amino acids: CAWSLDRVVRQQYF. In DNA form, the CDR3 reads TGTGCCTGGAGTTTGGACAGGGTAGTGAGGCAGCAGTACTTC.

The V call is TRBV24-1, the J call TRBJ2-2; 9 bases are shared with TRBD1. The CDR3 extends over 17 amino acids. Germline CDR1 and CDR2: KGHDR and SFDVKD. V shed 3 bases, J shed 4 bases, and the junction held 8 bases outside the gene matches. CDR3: CATSDQQGAQSTGELFF. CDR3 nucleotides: TGTGCCACCAGTGATCAACAGGGGGCGCAGAGCACCGGGGAGCTGTTTTTT.

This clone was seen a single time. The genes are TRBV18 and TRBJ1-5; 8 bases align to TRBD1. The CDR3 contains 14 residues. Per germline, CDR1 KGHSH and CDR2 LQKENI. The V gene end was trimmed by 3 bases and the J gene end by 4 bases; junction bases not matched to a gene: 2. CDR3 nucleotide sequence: TGTGCCAGCTCACCGGACAGGGAAAATCAGCCCCAGCATTTT. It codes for CASSPDRENQPQHF.

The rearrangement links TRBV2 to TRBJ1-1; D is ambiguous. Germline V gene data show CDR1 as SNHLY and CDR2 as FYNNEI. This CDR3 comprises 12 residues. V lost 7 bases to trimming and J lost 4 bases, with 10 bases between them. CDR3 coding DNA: TGTGCCAGCATGTGGGAGGGCACTGAAGCTTTCTTT. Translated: CASMWEGTEAFF.

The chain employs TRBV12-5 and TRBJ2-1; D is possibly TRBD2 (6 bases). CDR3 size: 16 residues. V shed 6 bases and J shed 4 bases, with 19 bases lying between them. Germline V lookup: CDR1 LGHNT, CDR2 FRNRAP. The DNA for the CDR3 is TGTGCTAGTGGCCTGGGACCACCGGAGGGGTACAATGAGCAGTTCTTC. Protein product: CASGLGPPEGYNEQFF. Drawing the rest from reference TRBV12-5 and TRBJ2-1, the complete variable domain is DARVTQTPRHKVTEMGQEVTMRCQPILGHNTVFWYRQTMMQGLELLAYFRNRAPLDDSGMPKDRFSAEMPDATLATLKIQPSEPRDSAVYFCASGLGPPEGYNEQFFGPGTRLTVL.

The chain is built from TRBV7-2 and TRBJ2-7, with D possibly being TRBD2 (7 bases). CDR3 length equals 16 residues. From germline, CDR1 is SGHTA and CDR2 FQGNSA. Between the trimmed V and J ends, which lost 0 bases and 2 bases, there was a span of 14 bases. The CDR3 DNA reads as TGTGCCAGCAGCTTAGCAGGGGAGGGGGTCACCTACGAGCAGTACTTC. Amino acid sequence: CASSLAGEGVTYEQYF.

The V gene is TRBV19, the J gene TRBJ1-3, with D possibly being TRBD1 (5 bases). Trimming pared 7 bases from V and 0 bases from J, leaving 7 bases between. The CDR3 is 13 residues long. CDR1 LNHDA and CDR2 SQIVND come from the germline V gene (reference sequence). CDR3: CASTGVSGNTIYF. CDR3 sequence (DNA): TGTGCCAGTACGGGGGTCTCTGGAAACACCATATATTTT.

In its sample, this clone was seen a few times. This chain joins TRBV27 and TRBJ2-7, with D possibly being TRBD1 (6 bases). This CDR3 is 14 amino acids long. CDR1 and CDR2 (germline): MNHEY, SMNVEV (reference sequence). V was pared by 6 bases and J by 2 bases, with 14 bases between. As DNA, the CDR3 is TGTGCCAGCAGGGACAGAGCGGAGGCCTACGAGCAGTACTTC. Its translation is CASRDRAEAYEQYF.

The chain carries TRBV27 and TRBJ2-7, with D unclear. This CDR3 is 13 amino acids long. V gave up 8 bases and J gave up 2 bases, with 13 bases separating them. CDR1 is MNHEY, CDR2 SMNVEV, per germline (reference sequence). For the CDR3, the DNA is TGTGCCAGCGCCAACCTAGTGGCCTACGAGCAGTACTTC. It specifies CASANLVAYEQYF.

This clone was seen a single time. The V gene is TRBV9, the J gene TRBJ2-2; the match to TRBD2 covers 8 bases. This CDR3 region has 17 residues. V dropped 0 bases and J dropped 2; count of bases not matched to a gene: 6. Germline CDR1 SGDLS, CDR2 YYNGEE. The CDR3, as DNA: TGTGCCAGCAGCGTAGCCCTGACTAGCGCAAACACCGGGGAGCTGTTTTTT. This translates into CASSVALTSANTGELFF.

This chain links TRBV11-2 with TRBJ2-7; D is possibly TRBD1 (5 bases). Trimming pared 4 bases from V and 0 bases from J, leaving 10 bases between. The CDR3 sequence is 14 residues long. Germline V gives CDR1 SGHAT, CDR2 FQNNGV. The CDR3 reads CASSSTGVSYEQYF. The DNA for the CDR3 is TGTGCCAGCAGCTCCACAGGAGTCTCCTACGAGCAGTACTTC.

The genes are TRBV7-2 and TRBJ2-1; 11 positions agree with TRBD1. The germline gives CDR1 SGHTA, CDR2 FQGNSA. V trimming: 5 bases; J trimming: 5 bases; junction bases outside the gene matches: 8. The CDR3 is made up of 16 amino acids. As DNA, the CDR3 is TGTGCCAGCAGCGGATCCGGGACAGGGGGGGACAATGAGCAGTTCTTC. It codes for CASSGSGTGGDNEQFF.